Following are 17 T cell receptor beta chains from one sample sequenced in a study of T cell responses to AZD1222 COVID-19 vaccine. Using immunoSEQ multiplex PCR, the repertoire was profiled, and TCRdb retains in-frame clones only, with some absent. The sample lists approximately 140,000 clones, 90% seen once, with around 3.6% in the top ten. Specimen: peripheral blood, collected on day 0 of AZD1222 vaccination. These receptors all come from an adult in good health.

This clone has only one observation. This rearrangement joins TRBV28 to TRBJ2-7; perhaps TRBD1 as D (6 bases). Deletions cut 5 bases from V and 2 bases from J, with 10 bases between. Germline assignment: CDR1 MDHEN and CDR2 SYDVKM. This CDR3 contains 13 residues. CDR3 loop: CASSQGNTYEQYF. The CDR3 bases are TGTGCCAGCAGTCAGGGGAATACCTACGAGCAGTACTTC.

The chain combines TRBV7-2 with TRBJ2-1, with 10 bases lining up with TRBD2. This CDR3 region has 16 residues. Trimming removed 5 bases from V and 4 bases from J; junction bases left unmatched: 8. Germline CDR1 and CDR2: SGHTA and FQGNSA. CDR3 in DNA: TGTGCCAGCAGCGACAGCGGGAGGGCCGGGTACAATGAGCAGTTCTTC. Translating it yields CASSDSGRAGYNEQFF.

This sequence joins TRBV19 and TRBJ1-1, with a tentative D call TRBD1 (6 bases). V was trimmed by 8 bases and J by 1 base, leaving 11 bases between them. Germline assignment: CDR1 LNHDA and CDR2 SQIVND (reference sequence). The CDR3 consists of 13 residues. The CDR3 sequence: CASSGTQNTEAFF. For the CDR3, the DNA is TGTGCCAGTTCCGGGACACAGAACACTGAAGCTTTCTTT.

The chain links TRBV2 to TRBJ2-2, with D perhaps matching TRBD1 or TRBD2 (5 bases each). Deletions cut 7 bases from V and 4 bases from J, with 13 bases between. CDR1 and CDR2 (germline): SNHLY, FYNNEI. This CDR3 spans 14 amino acids. The CDR3, as DNA: TGTGCCAGCACCGCCCAGGGACCCACCGGGGAGCTGTTTTTT. It translates to CASTAQGPTGELFF.

The chain uses TRBV11-3 and TRBJ2-7; D is undetermined. The germline V gene has CDR1 SGHNT and CDR2 YENEEA. The CDR3 is 12 residues long. Trimming removed 5 bases from V and 7 bases from J, with 12 bases in between. CDR3 DNA sequence: TGTGCCAGCAGCCGCCAAAGCTGGGAGCAGTACTTC. It encodes CASSRQSWEQYF.

This chain connects TRBV5-1 to TRBJ1-3; the D gene is possibly TRBD1 (5 bases). Germline loops: CDR1 SGHRS, CDR2 YFSETQ. The CDR3 length is 18 residues. Trimming took 5 bases from V and 4 from J, leaving 25 bases between them. The CDR3 is CASSLGLSGRVPGNTIYF. The CDR3 DNA is TGCGCCAGCAGTCTTGGATTATCGGGCAGGGTCCCCGGAAACACCATATATTTT.

The rearrangement uses TRBV7-9 and TRBJ1-2, with TRBD1 as a possible D gene (6 bases). The CDR3 runs 12 residues. Trimming left V 2 bases short and J 8 bases short, with 9 bases between. CDR1 is SEHNR and CDR2 is FQNEAQ in the germline V gene (reference sequence). CDR3 residues: CASSLSGDGYTF. The CDR3 nucleotides are TGTGCCAGCAGCTTATCAGGGGACGGCTACACCTTC.

The J gene is TRBJ2-7, the V gene TRBV4-3; 7 bases are a match to TRBD1. The length of the CDR3 is 14 residues. The V gene end was trimmed by 3 bases and the J gene end by 0 bases; junction bases not matched to a gene: 2. Germline V gene data show CDR1 as LGHNA and CDR2 as YSLEER. CDR3 in amino acids: CASSQGQTSYEQYF. The CDR3 DNA reads TGCGCCAGCAGCCAGGGACAGACCTCCTACGAGCAGTACTTC.

This chain uses TRBV6-1 with TRBJ1-2; D unresolved. CDR1 is MNHNS, CDR2 SASEGT, per germline. This CDR3 comprises 16 residues. The V end lost 4 bases, the J end lost 8 bases, and 23 bases lay between the germline ends. The CDR3 DNA sequence: TGTGCCAGCAGTGCCGACCGTGAGGACGGCCTGGGAGGCTACACCTTC. Residues: CASSADREDGLGGYTF.

The CDR3 reads CASMGPPGVYNSPLHF. Here the CDR3 DNA reads TGTGCCAGTATGGGCCCTCCAGGAGTTTATAATTCACCCCTCCACTTT. The chain carries TRBV19 and TRBJ1-6, with unresolved D. The V end lost 7 bases, the J end lost 4 bases, and 17 bases lay between the germline ends. The CDR3 sequence is 16 residues long. Looked up from germline, CDR1 is LNHDA and CDR2 is SQIVND (reference sequence). Full variable domain (remainder filled in from reference TRBV19 and TRBJ1-6): DGGITQSPKYLFRKEGQNVTLSCEQNLNHDAMYWYRQDPGQGLRLIYYSQIVNDFQKGDIAEGYSVSREKKESFPLTVTSAQKNPTAFYLCASMGPPGVYNSPLHFGNGTRLTVT.

This sequence joins TRBV6-5 and TRBJ1-5; no clear D. Per germline, CDR1 MNHEY and CDR2 SVGAGI. The CDR3 has 15 amino acids. The V and J ends lost 6 bases and 2 bases respectively, with 14 bases between them. CDR3 coding DNA: TGTGCCAGCAGACGGACCGTGGGCGGCAATCAGCCCCAGCATTTT. It translates to CASRRTVGGNQPQHF.

This chain connects TRBV6-1 to TRBJ2-1; D assignment may be TRBD1 or TRBD2 (5 bases each). CDR3 size: 15 residues. Germline values: CDR1 MNHNS, CDR2 SASEGT. Between the trimmed V and J ends, which lost 2 bases and 2 bases, there was a span of 10 bases. CDR3 in amino acids: CASSETGLAYNEQFF. The CDR3 bases are TGTGCCAGCAGTGAAACGGGGCTAGCCTACAATGAGCAGTTCTTC.

J is TRBJ1-5 and V is TRBV5-1; D possibly corresponds to TRBD1 (5 bases). This CDR3 region has 14 residues. The V gene lost 0 bases and the J gene lost 11 bases, with 15 bases spanning the gap. The V gene's germline CDR1 is SGHRS and CDR2 YFSETQ. The DNA for the CDR3 is TGCGCCAGCAGCTTGGACGGGGCTCTCATTTCCCAGCATTTT. Translating it yields CASSLDGALISQHF.

A single count supports this clone. The V call is TRBV5-1, the J call TRBJ2-3; maybe TRBD2 (6 bases). V lost 0 bases and J 5 bases, leaving 16 bases between the germline ends. The CDR3 loop spans 16 amino acids. Germline V lookup: CDR1 SGHRS, CDR2 YFSETQ. CDR3 in DNA: TGCGCCAGCAGCTTGGTGACGGACTCGGGGGAAGATACGCAGTATTTT. It codes for CASSLVTDSGEDTQYF.

In its sample, this clone was seen once. The chain combines TRBV6-5 with TRBJ1-1; a possible D gene is TRBD1 (5 bases). In germline, CDR1 is MNHEY, CDR2 SVGAGI. The V end lost 9 bases, the J end lost 3 bases, and 11 bases lay between the germline ends. The CDR3 is 12 residues long. The CDR3 here is CASRQGDTEAFF. CDR3 bases: TGTGCCAGTAGACAAGGGGACACTGAAGCTTTCTTT.

This clone was seen only a few times. The gene calls are TRBV6-1 and TRBJ2-2, with D tentatively TRBD1 or TRBD2 (5 bases each). Trimming took off 4 bases at V and 1 base at J, with 13 bases between the two ends. The germline gives CDR1 MNHNS, CDR2 SASEGT. The CDR3 sequence is 16 residues long. As DNA, the CDR3 is TGTGCCAGCAGTGGTTTTGGGGGAAGGAACACCGGGGAGCTGTTTTTT. Protein: CASSGFGGRNTGELFF.

This clone has more than one count but fewer than ten. The chain has TRBV5-1 and TRBJ1-2, with no clear D. This CDR3 spans 15 amino acids. The V gene lost 5 bases and the J gene lost 2 bases, with 16 bases spanning the gap. Germline lookup yields CDR1 SGHRS and CDR2 YFSETQ. CDR3 DNA: TGCGCCAGCAGGCCCGGGGAAATCCCAAACTATGGCTACACCTTC. Its translation: CASRPGEIPNYGYTF.